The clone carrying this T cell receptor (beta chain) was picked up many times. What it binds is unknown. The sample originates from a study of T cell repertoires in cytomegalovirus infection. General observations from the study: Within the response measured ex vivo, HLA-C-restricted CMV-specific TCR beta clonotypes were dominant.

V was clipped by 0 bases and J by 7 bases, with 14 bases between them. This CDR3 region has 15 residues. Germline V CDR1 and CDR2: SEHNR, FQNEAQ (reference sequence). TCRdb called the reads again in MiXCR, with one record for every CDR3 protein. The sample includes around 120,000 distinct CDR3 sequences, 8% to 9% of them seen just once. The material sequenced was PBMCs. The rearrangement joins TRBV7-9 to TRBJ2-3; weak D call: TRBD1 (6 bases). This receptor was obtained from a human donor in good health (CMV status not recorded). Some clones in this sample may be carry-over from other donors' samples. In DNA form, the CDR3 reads TGTGCCAGCAGCTTAGCTTCCCCCGGGACAAATACGCAGTATTTT. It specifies CASSLASPGTNTQYF.